The 15 T cell receptor beta chains given below trace back to one sample, sequenced in a study of T cells in localized non-small cell lung cancer. Clones were read by immunoSEQ multiplex PCR, and TCRdb kept only the in-frame ones, dropping some. This table has some 14,000 clones, about nine tenths appearing once. The specimen comprised peripheral blood mononuclear cells, sampled before any cancer treatment. Receptor source: a man aged 40 to 69 with stage III lung adenocarcinoma.

The V gene is TRBV7-9, the J gene TRBJ1-4, with unresolved D. Germline CDR1 and CDR2: SEHNR and FQNEAQ (reference sequence). This CDR3 has 17 amino acids. V dropped 5 bases and J dropped 0 bases, with 16 bases sitting between them. CDR3 sequence: CASSPNGRAATNEKLFF. Here the CDR3 DNA reads TGTGCCAGCAGCCCTAATGGACGGGCAGCAACTAATGAAAAACTGTTTTTT.

The V and J genes are TRBV5-5 and TRBJ1-3; unclear D gene. CDR1 and CDR2 from the germline V gene are SGHKS and YYEKEE (reference sequence). The germline V and J ends were trimmed by 0 bases and 0 bases, with 10 bases remaining between them. The CDR3 is made up of 16 amino acids. This CDR3 is CASSLDSLFSGNTIYF. The CDR3 nucleotides are TGTGCCAGCAGCTTGGACAGCCTGTTCTCTGGAAACACCATATATTTT.

This chain connects TRBV18 to TRBJ2-7; 10 nucleotides match TRBD1. The V gene's germline CDR1 is KGHSH and CDR2 LQKENI. CDR3 length: 14 amino acids. With V trimmed by 6 bases and J by 5 bases, 7 bases remained unmatched. The CDR3 reads CASSRDRGPHEQYF. CDR3 coding DNA: TGTGCCAGCTCGCGGGACAGGGGTCCCCACGAGCAGTACTTC.

CDR3 protein: CASSFRGRDTDTQYF. CDR3 coding DNA: TGTGCCAGCAGCTTCCGGGGGCGAGACACAGATACGCAGTATTTT. The chain is built from TRBV7-9 and TRBJ2-3; D tentatively reads TRBD1 or TRBD2 (6 bases each). The CDR3 spans 15 residues. V lost 3 bases and J lost 2, with 12 bases in between. Germline V gives CDR1 SEHNR, CDR2 FQNEAQ (reference sequence).

The count of this clone is one. The CDR3 DNA sequence: TGCGCCAGCTCTACAGCCAACACCGGGGAGCTGTTTTTT. It encodes CASSTANTGELFF. J is TRBJ2-2 and V is TRBV5-1; D not resolved. Trimming took 7 bases from V and 2 from J, leaving 9 bases between them. Germline CDR1 is SGHRS and CDR2 is YFSETQ. This CDR3 region has 13 residues. Looking up the rest from reference TRBV5-1 and TRBJ2-2 gives the full variable domain: KAGVTQTPRYLIKTRGQQVTLSCSPISGHRSVSWYQQTPGQGLQFLFEYFSETQRNKGNFPGRFSGRQFSNSRSEMNVSTLELGDSALYLCASSTANTGELFFGEGSRLTVL.

The chain recombines TRBV7-2 with TRBJ2-2; D call uncertain. V dropped 0 bases and J dropped 5 bases, with 10 bases sitting between them. The length of the CDR3 is 15 residues. The germline CDR1 and CDR2 sequences are SGHTA and FQGNSA. CDR3 region: CASSLARTRTGELFF. The DNA of the CDR3 is TGTGCCAGCAGCTTAGCTCGGACCAGAACCGGGGAGCTGTTTTTT.

This clone turned up a few times. The J gene is TRBJ1-4, the V gene TRBV5-5; 9 bases match TRBD1. Germline values: CDR1 SGHKS, CDR2 YYEKEE (reference sequence). The CDR3 is 16 amino acids. V lost 3 bases and J lost 4; bases outside the gene matches: 7. The CDR3 reads CASSSSTGGGNEKLFF. For the CDR3, the DNA is TGTGCCAGCAGCTCCTCCACAGGGGGCGGTAATGAAAAACTGTTTTTT.

V and J are TRBV7-3 and TRBJ2-3; TRBD2 agrees at 8 bases. Germline CDR1 reads SGHTA; CDR2 reads FQGTGA. V shed 0 bases, J shed 6 bases, and the junction held 5 bases outside the gene matches. CDR3 length: 15 residues. The chain's CDR3 is CASSLTSGKLDTQYF. The CDR3 coding sequence is TGTGCCAGCAGCTTAACTAGCGGGAAGTTGGATACGCAGTATTTT. The whole variable domain, remainder taken from reference TRBV7-3 and TRBJ2-3, is GAGVSQTPSNKVTEKGKYVELRCDPISGHTALYWYRQSLGQGPEFLIYFQGTGAADDSGLPNDRFFAVRPEGSVSTLKIQRTERGDSAVYLCASSLTSGKLDTQYFGPGTRLTVL.

This chain connects TRBV25-1 to TRBJ2-7, with 7 bases aligning to TRBD1. With V trimmed by 5 bases and J by 4 bases, 2 bases remained unmatched. This CDR3 is built from 12 residues. The germline CDR1 and CDR2 sequences are MGHDK and SYGVNS. The DNA for the CDR3 is TGTGCCAGCAGTATGGACAGGTACGAGCAGTACTTC. This gives the protein CASSMDRYEQYF.

The J gene is TRBJ1-2, the V gene TRBV2; D is uncertain. This CDR3 spans 10 amino acids. The V and J ends lost 9 bases and 5 bases respectively, with 7 bases between them. Germline V gene data show CDR1 as SNHLY and CDR2 as FYNNEI. CDR3: CASAPYGYTF. The CDR3 DNA sequence: TGTGCCAGTGCCCCGTATGGCTACACCTTC.

This sequence joins TRBV11-2 and TRBJ2-2; TRBD2 matches at 11 bases. Germline V CDR1 and CDR2: SGHAT, FQNNGV. Germline trimming cut 6 bases from V and 7 bases from J; bases unmatched to any gene: 16. This CDR3 contains 18 residues. In DNA, the CDR3 is TGTGCCAGCAGACCCCCCCCGTGGGCTAGCGGGAGGAACGGGGAGCTGTTTTTT. Amino acids: CASRPPPWASGRNGELFF.

This clone was recorded a few times. The chain is built from TRBV2 and TRBJ2-7; D gene ambiguous. CDR3 length: 12 amino acids. The ends were cut back, 0 bases at V and 2 bases at J, with 2 bases in the middle. The germline CDR1 and CDR2 sequences are SNHLY and FYNNEI. The DNA of the CDR3 is TGTGCCAGCAGTGAAGCCACCTACGAGCAGTACTTC. It encodes CASSEATYEQYF.

The rearrangement links TRBV7-8 to TRBJ2-5; 12 bases agree with TRBD1. This CDR3 comprises 15 residues. The trim removed 3 bases at V and 6 bases at J, leaving 5 bases unmatched. CDR1 is SGHVS, CDR2 FQNEAQ, per germline. CDR3 sequence: CASSFGTGGPQTQYF. In DNA, the CDR3 is TGTGCCAGCAGCTTTGGGACAGGGGGCCCACAGACCCAGTACTTC.

This chain connects TRBV30 to TRBJ1-2; TRBD1 is a possible D gene (6 bases). CDR1 GTSNPN and CDR2 SVGIG come from the germline V gene (reference sequence). This CDR3 has 12 residues. The V and J ends lost 5 bases and 4 bases respectively, with 11 bases between them. The CDR3 DNA reads as TGTGCCTGGGAAATAGGGGGCTATGGCTACACCTTC. Translating it yields CAWEIGGYGYTF.

The V call is TRBV2, the J call TRBJ1-2; TRBD1 aligns across 12 bases. The V segment lost 2 bases and the J segment 7 bases; nucleotides outside the gene matches: 11. CDR1 SNHLY and CDR2 FYNNEI come from the germline V gene. This CDR3 contains 17 residues. The CDR3: CASSERPTGQGARGYTF. The CDR3 bases are TGTGCCAGCAGTGAACGCCCCACGGGACAGGGGGCCCGTGGCTACACCTTC.